A selection of T cell receptor beta chains follows, all from one sample in a study of blood T cell repertoires in COVID-19. Sequenced by immunoSEQ multiplex PCR; TCRdb stores in-frame clones only, minus some. The sample has approximately 120,000 clones; roughly 85% are singletons. Sequencing used peripheral blood. These receptors came from a man older than 75 with active or convalescent COVID-19. Each CDR3 is given without its conserved first and last residue. Only some rows state a clone size, as once, few, many or a class for expanded clones.

V	size	J	CDR3
TRBV9	-	TRBJ2-1	ASSGLAGANEQF
TRBV7-9	-	TRBJ2-5	ASVLAGGALSQETQY
TRBV7-9	-	TRBJ2-5	ASSASGGQETQY
TRBV20-1	-	TRBJ2-7	SASFGSGVREQY
TRBV5-1	few	TRBJ2-7	ARASGGGSYEQY
TRBV2	-	TRBJ2-7	ASSPPRAQLYEQY
TRBV6-5	once	TRBJ2-2	ASSRGQGTGELF
TRBV19	-	TRBJ2-2	ASSIIGRTNTGELF
TRBV7-9	once	TRBJ2-1	ASSQGRVSSYNEQF
TRBV5-6	few	TRBJ1-4	ASSFGVGTNEKLF
TRBV7-3	few	TRBJ2-3	ASSLGGRGATDTQY
TRBV7-9	-	TRBJ1-2	ASSFLPSGYT
TRBV10-3	-	TRBJ1-3	AISDSGASSGNTIY
TRBV5-1	-	TRBJ2-3	ASSWGSRRDTQY
TRBV27	-	TRBJ2-7	ASSSFQRASLSSEQY
TRBV5-1	-	TRBJ2-5	ASSRTGLSETQY